Each of the 28 T cell receptor beta chains below was sequenced from the same sample in a study of blood T cell repertoires in COVID-19. Libraries were prepared by immunoSEQ multiplex PCR; TCRdb keeps only in-frame clonotypes and omits some of them. The data contain approximately 150,000 clones, more than 70% of them seen just once; the ten biggest clones take up around 19%. The sample consisted of peripheral blood. Receptors originate from a woman between 70 and 85 years old who had recovered from COVID-19.

In regard to this clone: A junction boundary mismatches the germline segment, possibly from a read error. This chain uses TRBV29-1 with TRBJ2-7; 8 bases are shared with TRBD2. This CDR3 spans 15 amino acids. Germline V gene data show CDR1 as SQVTM and CDR2 as ANQGSEA. CDR3 region: CSVEERLAGRYEQCF. The DNA of the CDR3 is TGCAGCGTTGAAGAGAGGCTAGCGGGCCGCTACGAGCAGTGCTTC.

This chain links TRBV19 with TRBJ2-1; perhaps TRBD2 as D (7 bases). Trimming cost V 4 bases and J 8 bases, with 21 bases left between them. In germline, CDR1 is LNHDA, CDR2 SQIVND (reference sequence). This CDR3 comprises 16 residues. The CDR3 DNA follows: TGTGCCAGTAGTACCCCCCGGGGGGCGGTGCGGGATGAGCAGTTCTTC. Amino acids: CASSTPRGAVRDEQFF.

This clone is a singleton in its sample. The V call is TRBV15, the J call TRBJ1-5, with a weak D call TRBD1 (5 bases). The CDR3 length is 14 residues. Germline loops: CDR1 LNHNV, CDR2 YYDKDF (reference sequence). With 0 bases removed from V and 6 bases from J, the gap between germline ends came to 9 bases. This CDR3 reads CATSRDRGAQPQHF. In DNA, the CDR3 is TGTGCCACCAGCAGAGATCGCGGGGCTCAGCCCCAGCATTTT.

The chain employs TRBV4-3 and TRBJ2-5; D is perhaps TRBD2 (5 bases). Trimming stripped 4 bases from V and 5 bases from J, with 14 bases between. The CDR3 spans 14 residues. Germline assignment: CDR1 LGHNA and CDR2 YSLEER. CDR3 bases: TGCGCCAGCAGCCCCGCGTTAGCGTGGGAGACCCAGTACTTC. Encoded protein: CASSPALAWETQYF.

The V and J genes are TRBV6-6 and TRBJ2-1, with 8 bases fitting TRBD2. From germline, CDR1 is MNHNY and CDR2 SVGAGI (reference sequence). V shed 0 bases, J shed 8 bases, and the junction held 9 bases outside the gene matches. The CDR3 contains 16 residues. The CDR3 loop reads CASSYSTGGPGDEQFF. The CDR3, as DNA: TGTGCCAGCAGTTACTCGACGGGAGGGCCGGGGGATGAGCAGTTCTTC.

J is TRBJ2-7 and V is TRBV4-1; 8 bases line up with TRBD1. Germline assignment: CDR1 MGHRA and CDR2 YSYEKL. CDR3 length equals 16 residues. V trimming: 3 bases; J trimming: 4 bases; junction bases outside the gene matches: 11. The CDR3 DNA follows: TGCGCCAGCAGCCACGTCCCGGGGACAGGTCCTTACGAGCAGTACTTC. This codes for CASSHVPGTGPYEQYF.

This chain joins TRBV6-6 and TRBJ2-6, with TRBD1 identical over 10 bases. Trimming removed 6 bases from V and 12 bases from J; junction bases left unmatched: 8. The CDR3 is made up of 14 amino acids. The germline gives CDR1 MNHNY, CDR2 SVGAGI (reference sequence). CDR3 nucleotide sequence: TGTGCCAGCAGCGTCACGACAGGGGGCAGCGTCCTGACTTTC. Amino acids: CASSVTTGGSVLTF.

CDR3 nucleotides: TGTGCCAGCGCCACAGGGGGCGTAAGCCCCCAGCCCCAGCATTTT. Protein sequence: CASATGGVSPQPQHF. The chain is built from TRBV28 and TRBJ1-5; 9 bases align to TRBD1. Germline V gene lookup returns CDR1 MDHEN and CDR2 SYDVKM. J was trimmed by 7 bases and V by 8 bases; bases with no gene match: 12. The CDR3 totals 15 residues.

The V and J genes are TRBV28 and TRBJ2-7, with D possibly being TRBD1 (5 bases). The CDR3 is 14 amino acids. V gave up 6 bases and J gave up 2 bases, with 14 bases separating them. Germline CDR1 reads MDHEN; CDR2 reads SYDVKM. The CDR3 reads CASRTYRLPYEQYF. In DNA, the CDR3 is TGTGCCAGCAGGACATACAGGCTACCCTACGAGCAGTACTTC.

This chain joins TRBV7-3 and TRBJ2-7; D ambiguous. The CDR3 length is 15 residues. The ends were cut back, 3 bases at V and 4 bases at J, with 16 bases in the middle. Germline V lookup: CDR1 SGHTA, CDR2 FQGTGA. In DNA, the CDR3 is TGTGCCAGCAGCTTTTCTGGCGGCAGCAGATACGAGCAGTACTTC. It codes for CASSFSGGSRYEQYF.

The V call is TRBV3-1 (or the pseudogene TRBV3-2), the J call TRBJ2-7; D is unclear. The CDR3 consists of 12 residues. V was clipped by 0 bases and J by 7 bases, with 7 bases between them. CDR1 is LGHDT and CDR2 is YNNKEL in the germline V gene (reference sequence). The CDR3 protein is CASSQDYREQYF. DNA for the CDR3: TGTGCCAGCAGCCAAGATTACCGGGAGCAGTACTTC.

CDR3 nucleotides: TGTGCCGGGGGGCAGGGGCCTGGAAACACCATATATTTT. This codes for CAGGQGPGNTIYF. J is TRBJ1-3 and V is TRBV30; TRBD1 might be the D (6 bases). The V and J ends lost 8 bases and 2 bases respectively, with 13 bases between them. The CDR3 covers 13 residues. The germline CDR1 and CDR2 sequences are GTSNPN and SVGIG (reference sequence).

The rearrangement joins TRBV4-3 to TRBJ2-1, with D possibly being TRBD2 (6 bases). The V end lost 4 bases, the J end lost 6 bases, and 10 bases lay between the germline ends. The CDR3 is 13 amino acids. Germline V gene lookup returns CDR1 LGHNA and CDR2 YSLEER. DNA of the CDR3: TGCGCCAGCAGCCTCCTGGGGGGCAATGAGCAGTTCTTC. Translation gives CASSLLGGNEQFF.

The chain carries TRBV6-5 and TRBJ2-7; TRBD1 aligns across 7 bases. Per the germline V gene, CDR1 is MNHEY and CDR2 is SVGAGI. The V gene end was trimmed by 0 bases and the J gene end by 2 bases; junction bases not matched to a gene: 1. The CDR3 length is 14 residues. This CDR3 is CASSYSGTAYEQYF. As DNA, the CDR3 is TGTGCCAGCAGTTACTCCGGGACAGCCTACGAGCAGTACTTC.

The sample holds a few counts of this clone. This chain joins TRBV4-3 and TRBJ2-3; D call uncertain. The CDR3 runs 17 residues. CDR1 is LGHNA and CDR2 is YSLEER in the germline V gene. Trimming removed 4 bases at V and 2 bases at J, with 19 bases between. The CDR3 loop reads CASSPPEGGAPTDTQYF. CDR3 nucleotides: TGCGCCAGCAGCCCACCAGAAGGCGGAGCCCCCACAGATACGCAGTATTTT.

The gene calls are TRBV6-5 and TRBJ1-1, with a weak D call TRBD1 (6 bases). The V end was cut by 0 bases, the J end by 5 bases, with 13 bases between. Germline V gene lookup returns CDR1 MNHEY and CDR2 SVGAGI. The CDR3 sequence is 15 residues long. The CDR3 protein is CASSYSSPTGTEAFF. CDR3 sequence (DNA): TGTGCCAGCAGTTACTCGAGTCCAACAGGGACTGAAGCTTTCTTT.

The chain uses TRBV3-1 (or the pseudogene TRBV3-2) and TRBJ1-1; no clear D gene. V was trimmed by 4 bases and J by 1 base, leaving 10 bases between them. CDR3 length: 14 residues. Germline CDR1 LGHDT, CDR2 YNNKEL (reference sequence). CDR3 in DNA: TGTGCCAGCAGCCGGGAGTGGAGGAACACTGAAGCTTTCTTT. It translates to CASSREWRNTEAFF.

This clone was counted between two and nine times. This chain joins TRBV3-1 (or the pseudogene TRBV3-2) and TRBJ1-2; D is perhaps TRBD1 (6 bases). Trimming cost V 3 bases and J 8 bases, with 16 bases left between them. CDR1 is LGHDT, CDR2 YNNKEL, per germline (reference sequence). CDR3 size: 14 residues. The CDR3 bases are TGTGCCAGCAGCCACCCGGAAAGGGGGGGCGGCTACACCTTC. This codes for CASSHPERGGGYTF.

The V and J genes are TRBV6-1 and TRBJ2-3; 9 bases agree with TRBD2. With V trimmed by 3 bases and J by 0 bases, 1 base remained unmatched. The CDR3 extends over 15 amino acids. Germline lookup yields CDR1 MNHNS and CDR2 SASEGT. Here the CDR3 reads CASSELAGSTDTQYF. CDR3 bases: TGTGCCAGCAGTGAGCTAGCGGGAAGCACAGATACGCAGTATTTT.

This CDR3 is CASSPGTPYEQYF. In nucleotides, the CDR3 is TGTGCCAGCAGCCCCGGGACACCCTACGAGCAGTACTTC. The chain links TRBV7-9 to TRBJ2-7; the D gene is possibly TRBD1 (6 bases). The CDR3 is 13 residues long. V dropped 5 bases and J dropped 2 bases, with 10 bases sitting between them. Germline values: CDR1 SEHNR, CDR2 FQNEAQ (reference sequence).

The rearrangement joins TRBV7-9 to TRBJ2-3; TRBD2 matches 11 bases. Germline loops: CDR1 SEHNR, CDR2 FQNEAQ (reference sequence). This CDR3 comprises 15 residues. Losses at the gene ends were 0 bases for V and 6 bases for J; bases not matched to a gene: 2. The CDR3 DNA reads as TGTGCCAGCAGCTTAGCGGGGACTAGCGGCGATACGCAGTATTTT. It yields the protein CASSLAGTSGDTQYF.

This clone was found once. V and J are TRBV5-4 and TRBJ2-5; possible D gene TRBD2, 6 bases. CDR3 length equals 15 residues. V dropped 0 bases and J dropped 7 bases, with 16 bases sitting between them. The germline gives CDR1 SGHNT, CDR2 YYREEE (reference sequence). The chain's CDR3 is CASSLERASWGTQYF. The CDR3 coding sequence is TGTGCCAGCAGCTTGGAGCGGGCTTCTTGGGGGACCCAGTACTTC.

This clone was observed at least ten times. The chain joins TRBV21-1 to TRBJ1-5; TRBD1 reflects the table's D call only, with no check against the DNA. TRBV21-1 is shown as a pseudogene. The CDR3 covers 15 residues. CDR3 nucleotides: TGTGCCACCGACCTCGGGACAGGGTGGAATCAGCCCCAGCATTTT. Its translation is CATDLGTGWNQPQHF.

This rearrangement joins TRBV5-4 to TRBJ2-5; D is perhaps TRBD1 (5 bases). The CDR3 length is 15 residues. The germline V and J ends were trimmed by 0 bases and 1 base, with 10 bases remaining between them. The germline V gene has CDR1 SGHNT and CDR2 YYREEE (reference sequence). The CDR3 loop is CASSLGGPSQETQYF. CDR3 bases: TGTGCCAGCAGCTTGGGGGGCCCGAGCCAAGAGACCCAGTACTTC. Using reference TRBV5-4 and TRBJ2-5 for the parts outside the CDR3, the full variable domain is ETGVTQSPTHLIKTRGQQVTLRCSSQSGHNTVSWYQQALGQGPQFIFQYYREEENGRGNFPPRFSGLQFPNYSSELNVNALELDDSALYLCASSLGGPSQETQYFGPGTRLLVL.

This chain's CDR3 is CASGFGGDSLFYNEQFF. The CDR3 coding sequence is TGTGCTAGTGGTTTCGGGGGAGACAGCCTATTTTACAATGAGCAGTTCTTC. This chain uses TRBV12-5 with TRBJ2-1; a weak D match, TRBD2 (6 bases). The CDR3 runs to 17 residues. From germline, CDR1 is LGHNT and CDR2 FRNRAP. V was trimmed by 3 bases and J by 4 bases, leaving 19 bases between them.

This clone has a handful of counts. The CDR3: CASSKRDRVTLYF. The CDR3 DNA reads TGTGCCAGCAGTAAGCGGGACAGGGTCACTCTGTACTTC. The chain couples TRBV6-5 to TRBJ2-7, with 9 bases lining up with TRBD1. CDR1 and CDR2 (germline): MNHEY, SVGAGI. The V gene end was trimmed by 5 bases and the J gene end by 12 bases; junction bases not matched to a gene: 11. The CDR3 totals 13 residues.

DNA for the CDR3: TGTGCCAGCAGCTTAGGCGGGGGGAGGCCCGAGACCCAGTACTTC. Translated: CASSLGGGRPETQYF. The chain joins TRBV7-3 to TRBJ2-5, with 8 bases aligning to TRBD2. V lost 2 bases, J lost 5 bases, and 7 bases stayed unmatched. The CDR3 runs to 15 residues. The germline CDR1 and CDR2 sequences are SGHTA and FQGTGA.

The gene calls are TRBV18 and TRBJ2-2, with no clear D. The V end was cut by 3 bases, the J end by 5 bases, with 4 bases between. The germline V gene encodes CDR1 KGHSH and CDR2 LQKENI. The CDR3 sequence is 12 residues long. CDR3 residues: CASSPYTGELFF. CDR3 nucleotide sequence: TGTGCCAGCTCACCCTATACCGGGGAGCTGTTTTTT.